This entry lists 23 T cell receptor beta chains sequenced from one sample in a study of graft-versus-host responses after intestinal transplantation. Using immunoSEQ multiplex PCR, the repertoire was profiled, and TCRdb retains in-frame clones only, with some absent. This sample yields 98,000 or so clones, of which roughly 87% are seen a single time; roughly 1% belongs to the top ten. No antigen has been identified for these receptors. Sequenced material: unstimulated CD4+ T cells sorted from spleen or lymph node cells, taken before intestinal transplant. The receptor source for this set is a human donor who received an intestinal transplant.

CDR3 sequence: CASSPETPSYEQYF. The CDR3 nucleotides read TGTGCCAGCAGCCCGGAGACACCCTCCTACGAGCAGTACTTC. V is TRBV11-2 and J is TRBJ2-7; D is undetermined. The CDR3 loop spans 14 amino acids. CDR1 and CDR2 from the germline V gene are SGHAT and FQNNGV. Between the trimmed V and J ends, which lost 5 bases and 0 bases, there was a span of 11 bases. Supplemented by reference TRBV11-2 and TRBJ2-7, the full variable domain reads EAGVAQSPRYKIIEKRQSVAFWCNPISGHATLYWYQQILGQGPKLLIQFQNNGVVDDSQLPKDRFSAERLKGVDSTLKIQPAKLEDSAVYLCASSPETPSYEQYFGPGTRLTVT.

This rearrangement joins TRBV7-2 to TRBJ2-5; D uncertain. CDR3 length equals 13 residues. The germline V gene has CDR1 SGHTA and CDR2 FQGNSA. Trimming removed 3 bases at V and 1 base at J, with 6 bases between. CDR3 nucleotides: TGTGCCAGCAGCTTTTTGTTCCAAGAGACCCAGTACTTC. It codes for CASSFLFQETQYF.

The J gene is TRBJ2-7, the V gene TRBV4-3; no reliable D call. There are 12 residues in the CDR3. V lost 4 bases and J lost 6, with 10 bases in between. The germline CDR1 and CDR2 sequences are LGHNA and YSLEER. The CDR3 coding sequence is TGCGCCAGCAGCCCCCAAGACGGCGAGCAGTACTTC. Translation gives CASSPQDGEQYF.

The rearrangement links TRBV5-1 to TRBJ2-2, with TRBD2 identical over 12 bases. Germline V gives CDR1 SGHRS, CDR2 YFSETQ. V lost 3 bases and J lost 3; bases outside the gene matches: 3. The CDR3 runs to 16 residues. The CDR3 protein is CASSSTSGRYTGELFF. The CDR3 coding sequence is TGCGCCAGCAGCTCAACTAGCGGGAGGTACACCGGGGAGCTGTTTTTT.

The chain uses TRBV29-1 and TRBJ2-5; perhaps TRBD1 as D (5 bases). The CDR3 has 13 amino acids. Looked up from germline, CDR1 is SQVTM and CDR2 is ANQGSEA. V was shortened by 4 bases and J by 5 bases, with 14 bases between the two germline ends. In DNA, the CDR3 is TGCAGCGTTGGCGTCAGGGTTCGTGAGACCCAGTACTTC. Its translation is CSVGVRVRETQYF.

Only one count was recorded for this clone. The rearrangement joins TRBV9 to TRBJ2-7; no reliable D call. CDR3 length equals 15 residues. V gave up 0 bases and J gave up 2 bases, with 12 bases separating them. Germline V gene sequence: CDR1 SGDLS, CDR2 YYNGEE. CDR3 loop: CASSVEVRPPYEQYF. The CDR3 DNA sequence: TGTGCCAGCAGCGTAGAAGTTCGGCCCCCCTACGAGCAGTACTTC.

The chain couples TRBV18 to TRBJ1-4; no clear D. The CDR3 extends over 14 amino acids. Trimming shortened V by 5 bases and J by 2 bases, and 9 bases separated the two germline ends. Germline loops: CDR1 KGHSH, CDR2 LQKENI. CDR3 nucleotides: TGTGCCAGCTCAGAAGGGAGGACTAATGAAAAACTGTTTTTT. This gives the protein CASSEGRTNEKLFF.

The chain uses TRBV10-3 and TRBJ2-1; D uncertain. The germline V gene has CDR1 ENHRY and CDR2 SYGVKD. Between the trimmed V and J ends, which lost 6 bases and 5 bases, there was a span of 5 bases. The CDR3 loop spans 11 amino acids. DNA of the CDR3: TGTGCCATCAGAGATAACAATGAGCAGTTCTTC. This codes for CAIRDNNEQFF.

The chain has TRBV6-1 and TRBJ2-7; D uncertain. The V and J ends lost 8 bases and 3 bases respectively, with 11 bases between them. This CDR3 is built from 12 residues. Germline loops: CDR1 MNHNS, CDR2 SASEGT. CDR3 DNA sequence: TGTGCCAGCCTTTTAGTCTTCTACGAGCAGTACTTC. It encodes CASLLVFYEQYF.

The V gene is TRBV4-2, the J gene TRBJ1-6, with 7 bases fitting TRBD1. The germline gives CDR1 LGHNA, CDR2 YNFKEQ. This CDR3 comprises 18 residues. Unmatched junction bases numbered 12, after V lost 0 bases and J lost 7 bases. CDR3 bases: TGTGCCAGCAGCCAAGATAGGCCCCTGGACAGGTCCAATTCACCCCTCCACTTT. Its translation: CASSQDRPLDRSNSPLHF.

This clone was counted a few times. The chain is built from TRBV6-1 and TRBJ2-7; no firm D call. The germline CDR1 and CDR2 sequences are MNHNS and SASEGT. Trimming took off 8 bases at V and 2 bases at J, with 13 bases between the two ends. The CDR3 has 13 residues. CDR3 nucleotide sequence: TGTGCCAGCGTAGAAAATCCCCCCTACGAGCAGTACTTC. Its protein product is CASVENPPYEQYF.

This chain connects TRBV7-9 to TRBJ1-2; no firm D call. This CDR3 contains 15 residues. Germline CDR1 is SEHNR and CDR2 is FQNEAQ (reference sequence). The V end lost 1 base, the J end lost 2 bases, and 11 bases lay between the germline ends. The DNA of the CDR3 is TGTGCCAGCAGCTTAGGGTCGGCAGACAACTATGGCTACACCTTC. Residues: CASSLGSADNYGYTF.

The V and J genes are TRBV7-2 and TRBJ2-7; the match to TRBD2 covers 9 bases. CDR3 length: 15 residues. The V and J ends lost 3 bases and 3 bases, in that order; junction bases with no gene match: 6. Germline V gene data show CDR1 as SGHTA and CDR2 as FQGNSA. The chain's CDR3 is CASSFYLAGYYEQYF. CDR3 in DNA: TGTGCCAGCAGCTTCTATCTAGCGGGATACTACGAGCAGTACTTC.

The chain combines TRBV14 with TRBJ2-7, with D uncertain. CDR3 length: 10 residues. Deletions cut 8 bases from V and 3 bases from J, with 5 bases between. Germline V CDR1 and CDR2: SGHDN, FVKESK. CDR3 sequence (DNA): TGTGCCAGCGGTAACTACGAGCAGTACTTC. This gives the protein CASGNYEQYF.

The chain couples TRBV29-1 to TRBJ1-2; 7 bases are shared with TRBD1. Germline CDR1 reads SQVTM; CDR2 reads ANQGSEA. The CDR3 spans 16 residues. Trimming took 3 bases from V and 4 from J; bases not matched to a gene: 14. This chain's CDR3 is CSVDGLSGQSTYGYTF. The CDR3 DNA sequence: TGCAGCGTTGATGGGTTGTCGGGACAGAGTACCTATGGCTACACCTTC.

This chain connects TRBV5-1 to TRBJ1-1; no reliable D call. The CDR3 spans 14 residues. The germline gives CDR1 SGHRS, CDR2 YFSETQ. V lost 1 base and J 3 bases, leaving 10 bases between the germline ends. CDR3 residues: CASSLPGVDTEAFF. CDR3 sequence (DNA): TGCGCCAGCAGCTTGCCCGGGGTTGACACTGAAGCTTTCTTT.

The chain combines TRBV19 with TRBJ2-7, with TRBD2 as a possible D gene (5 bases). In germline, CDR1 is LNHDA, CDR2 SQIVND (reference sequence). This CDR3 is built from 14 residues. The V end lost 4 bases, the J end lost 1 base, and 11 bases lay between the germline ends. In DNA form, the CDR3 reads TGTGCCAGTAGTAAAAGGACTGATTCCTACGAGCAGTACTTC. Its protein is CASSKRTDSYEQYF.

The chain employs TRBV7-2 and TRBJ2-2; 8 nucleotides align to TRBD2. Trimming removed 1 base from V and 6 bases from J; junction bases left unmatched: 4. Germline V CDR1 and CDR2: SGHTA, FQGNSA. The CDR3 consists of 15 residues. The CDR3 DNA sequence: TGTGCCAGCAGCTTAGTAGCGGGGCCCCCCGGGGAGCTGTTTTTT. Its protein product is CASSLVAGPPGELFF.

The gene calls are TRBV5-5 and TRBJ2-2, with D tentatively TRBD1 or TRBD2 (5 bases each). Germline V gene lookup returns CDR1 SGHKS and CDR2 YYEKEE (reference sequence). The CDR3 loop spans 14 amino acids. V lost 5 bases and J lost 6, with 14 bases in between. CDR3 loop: CASRISGTAGELFF. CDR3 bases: TGTGCCAGCAGGATCTCCGGGACCGCCGGGGAGCTGTTTTTT.

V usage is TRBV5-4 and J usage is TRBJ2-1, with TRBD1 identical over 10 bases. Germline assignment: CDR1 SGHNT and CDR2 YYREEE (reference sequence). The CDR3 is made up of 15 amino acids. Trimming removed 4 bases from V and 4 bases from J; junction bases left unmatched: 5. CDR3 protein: CASSRDRGEYNEQFF. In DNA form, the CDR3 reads TGTGCCAGCAGCAGGGACAGGGGCGAATACAATGAGCAGTTCTTC.

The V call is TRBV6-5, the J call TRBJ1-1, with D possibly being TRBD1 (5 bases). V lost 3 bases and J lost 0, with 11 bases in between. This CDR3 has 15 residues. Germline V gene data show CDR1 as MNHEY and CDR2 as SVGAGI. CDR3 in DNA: TGTGCCAGCAGTTATTCGAGGGGATTGAACACTGAAGCTTTCTTT. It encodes CASSYSRGLNTEAFF.

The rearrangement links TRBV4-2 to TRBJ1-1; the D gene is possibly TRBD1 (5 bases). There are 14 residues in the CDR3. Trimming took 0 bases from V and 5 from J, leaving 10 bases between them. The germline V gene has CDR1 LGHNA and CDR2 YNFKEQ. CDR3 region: CASSQDLGGTEAFF. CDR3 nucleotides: TGTGCCAGCAGCCAAGATCTTGGGGGTACTGAAGCTTTCTTT.

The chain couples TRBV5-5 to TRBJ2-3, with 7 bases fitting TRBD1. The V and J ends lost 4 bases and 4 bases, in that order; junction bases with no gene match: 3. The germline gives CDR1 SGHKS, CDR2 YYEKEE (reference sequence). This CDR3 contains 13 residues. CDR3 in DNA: TGTGCCAGCAGCCCTACAGGGGCAGATACGCAGTATTTT. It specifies CASSPTGADTQYF.